The table lists the clone carrying this T cell receptor (beta chain) with many counts. This record belongs to a study of human T cells and chemical hapten exposure. This CDR3 comprises 16 residues. Between the trimmed V and J ends, which lost 1 base and 8 bases, there was a span of 17 bases. Per the germline V gene, CDR1 is MNHNS and CDR2 is SASEGT. TCRdb redid the calling of the RACE reads with MiXCR, one entry per CDR3 protein. The table has 65,000 to 95,000 distinct CDR3 sequences, around 9.4% seen once. The time point here: healthy volunteer bleed at 6 weeks. Extraction yielded total RNA from whole blood (unfractionated).

This chain connects TRBV6-1 to TRBJ1-4; TRBD1 is a possible D gene (6 bases). The receptor's source is a female donor in good health. Some clones in this sample may be carry-over from other donors' samples. Sequencing was done on a sample of whole blood. The DNA for the CDR3 is TGTGCCAGCAGTGAAGTAGTCACAGGGCTACAGGAAAAACTGTTTTTT. Residues: CASSEVVTGLQEKLFF.